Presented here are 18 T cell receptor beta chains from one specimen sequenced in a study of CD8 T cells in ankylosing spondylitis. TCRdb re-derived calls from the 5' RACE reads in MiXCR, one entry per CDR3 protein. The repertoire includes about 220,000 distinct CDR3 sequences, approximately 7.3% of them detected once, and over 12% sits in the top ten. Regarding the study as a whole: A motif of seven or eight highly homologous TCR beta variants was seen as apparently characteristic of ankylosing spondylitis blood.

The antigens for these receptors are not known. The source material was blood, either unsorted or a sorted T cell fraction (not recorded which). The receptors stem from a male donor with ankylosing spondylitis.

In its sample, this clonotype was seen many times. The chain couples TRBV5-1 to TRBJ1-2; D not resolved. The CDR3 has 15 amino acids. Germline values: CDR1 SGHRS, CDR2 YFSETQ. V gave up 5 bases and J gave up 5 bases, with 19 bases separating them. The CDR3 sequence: CASRPGIRIAYGYTF. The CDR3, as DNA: TGCGCCAGCAGGCCGGGTATAAGGATAGCATATGGCTACACCTTC.

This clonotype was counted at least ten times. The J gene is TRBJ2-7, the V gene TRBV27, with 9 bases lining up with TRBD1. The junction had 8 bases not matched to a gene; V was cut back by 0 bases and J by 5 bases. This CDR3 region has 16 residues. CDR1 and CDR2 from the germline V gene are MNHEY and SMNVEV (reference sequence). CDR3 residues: CASSLSAGTGYHEQYF. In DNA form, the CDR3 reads TGTGCCAGCAGTTTATCGGCCGGGACAGGGTACCACGAGCAGTACTTC.

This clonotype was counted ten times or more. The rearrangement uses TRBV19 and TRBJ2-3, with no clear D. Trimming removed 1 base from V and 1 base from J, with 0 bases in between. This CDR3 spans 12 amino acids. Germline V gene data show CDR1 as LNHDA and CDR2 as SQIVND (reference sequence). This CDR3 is CASSIGTDTQYF. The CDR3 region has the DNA TGTGCCAGTAGTATAGGCACAGATACGCAGTATTTT.

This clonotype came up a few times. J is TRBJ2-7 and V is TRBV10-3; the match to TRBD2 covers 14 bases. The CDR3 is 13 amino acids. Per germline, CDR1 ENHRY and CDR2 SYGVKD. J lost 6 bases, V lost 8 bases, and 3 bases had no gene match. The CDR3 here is CAIGTSGRGEQYF. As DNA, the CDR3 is TGTGCCATCGGGACTAGCGGGAGAGGCGAGCAGTACTTC.

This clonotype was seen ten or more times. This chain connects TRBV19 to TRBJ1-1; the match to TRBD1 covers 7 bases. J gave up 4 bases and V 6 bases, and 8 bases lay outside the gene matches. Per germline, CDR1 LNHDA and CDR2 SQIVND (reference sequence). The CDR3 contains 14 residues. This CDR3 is CASSDFRGTTEAFF. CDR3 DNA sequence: TGTGCCAGTAGCGATTTCAGGGGGACCACTGAAGCTTTCTTT.

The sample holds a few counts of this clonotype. The CDR3 DNA follows: TGTGCCAGCAGCTTAGCGATGGCTAGCGGGAGAATCTACAATGAGCAGTTCTTC. Its protein product is CASSLAMASGRIYNEQFF. The chain has TRBV7-8 and TRBJ2-1; 10 bases are shared with TRBD2. The CDR3 extends over 18 amino acids. Unmatched junction bases numbered 8, after V lost 0 bases and J lost 3 bases. The germline V gene has CDR1 SGHVS and CDR2 FQNEAQ.

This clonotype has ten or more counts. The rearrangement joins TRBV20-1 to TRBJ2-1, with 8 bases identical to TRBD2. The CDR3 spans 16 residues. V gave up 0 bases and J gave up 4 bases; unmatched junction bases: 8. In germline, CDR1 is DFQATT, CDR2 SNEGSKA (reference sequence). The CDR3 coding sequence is TGCAGTGCTAGAGATGACGGACTAGCTCAGTACAATGAGCAGTTCTTC. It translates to CSARDDGLAQYNEQFF.

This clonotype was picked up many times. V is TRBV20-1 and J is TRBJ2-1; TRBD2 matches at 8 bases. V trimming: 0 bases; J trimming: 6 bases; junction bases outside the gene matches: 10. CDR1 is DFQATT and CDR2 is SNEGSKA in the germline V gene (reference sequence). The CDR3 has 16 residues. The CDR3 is CSARDLAAGESNEQFF. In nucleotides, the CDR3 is TGCAGTGCTAGAGATCTGGCAGCGGGAGAATCCAATGAGCAGTTCTTC.

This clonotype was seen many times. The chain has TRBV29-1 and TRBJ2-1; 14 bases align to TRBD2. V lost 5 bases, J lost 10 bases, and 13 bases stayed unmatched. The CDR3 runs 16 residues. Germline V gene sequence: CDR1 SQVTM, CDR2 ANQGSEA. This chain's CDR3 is CSVKIPGLAGEWEQFF. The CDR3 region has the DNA TGCAGCGTTAAAATACCGGGACTAGCGGGAGAATGGGAGCAGTTCTTC.

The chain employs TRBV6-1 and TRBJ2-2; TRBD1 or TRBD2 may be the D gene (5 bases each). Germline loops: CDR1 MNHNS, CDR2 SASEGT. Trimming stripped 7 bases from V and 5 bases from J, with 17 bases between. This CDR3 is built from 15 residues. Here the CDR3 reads CASNDYGTETGELFF. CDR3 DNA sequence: TGTGCCAGCAACGATTACGGGACGGAAACCGGGGAGCTGTTTTTT.

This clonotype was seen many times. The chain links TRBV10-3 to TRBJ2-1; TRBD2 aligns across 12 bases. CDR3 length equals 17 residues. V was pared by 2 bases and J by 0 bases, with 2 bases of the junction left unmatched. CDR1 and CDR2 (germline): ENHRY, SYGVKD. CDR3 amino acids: CAISETSGRSSYNEQFF. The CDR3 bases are TGTGCCATCAGTGAGACTAGCGGGAGGAGCTCCTACAATGAGCAGTTCTTC.

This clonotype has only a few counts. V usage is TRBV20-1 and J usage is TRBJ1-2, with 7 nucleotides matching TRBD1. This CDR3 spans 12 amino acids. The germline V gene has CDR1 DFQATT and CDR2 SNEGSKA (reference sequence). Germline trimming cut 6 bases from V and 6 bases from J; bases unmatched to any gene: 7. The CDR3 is CSAGTGEHGYTF. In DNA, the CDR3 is TGCAGTGCGGGAACAGGGGAGCATGGCTACACCTTC.

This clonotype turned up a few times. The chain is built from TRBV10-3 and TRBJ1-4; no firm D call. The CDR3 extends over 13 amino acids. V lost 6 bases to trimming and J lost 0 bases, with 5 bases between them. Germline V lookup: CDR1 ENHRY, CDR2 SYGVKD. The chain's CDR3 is CAIRDATNEKLFF. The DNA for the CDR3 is TGTGCCATCAGGGATGCAACTAATGAAAAACTGTTTTTT.

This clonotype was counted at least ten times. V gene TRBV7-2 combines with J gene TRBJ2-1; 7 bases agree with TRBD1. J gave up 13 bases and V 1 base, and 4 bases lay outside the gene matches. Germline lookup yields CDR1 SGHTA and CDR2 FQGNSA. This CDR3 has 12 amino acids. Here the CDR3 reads CASSLVTGEQFF. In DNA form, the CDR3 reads TGTGCCAGCAGCTTAGTAACAGGGGAACAGTTCTTC.

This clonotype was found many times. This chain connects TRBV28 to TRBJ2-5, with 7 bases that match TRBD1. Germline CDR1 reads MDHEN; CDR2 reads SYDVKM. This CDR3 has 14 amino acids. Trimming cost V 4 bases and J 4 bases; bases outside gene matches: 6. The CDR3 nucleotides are TGTGCCAGCAGTTCACGAGACAGGGCAGAGACCCAGTACTTC. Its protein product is CASSSRDRAETQYF.

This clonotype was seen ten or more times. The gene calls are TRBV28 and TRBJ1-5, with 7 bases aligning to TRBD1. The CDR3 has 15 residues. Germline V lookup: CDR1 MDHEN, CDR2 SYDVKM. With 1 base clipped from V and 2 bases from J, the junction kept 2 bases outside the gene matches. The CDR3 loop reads CASSLLGGGNQPQHF. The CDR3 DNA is TGTGCCAGCAGTTTATTAGGGGGCGGCAATCAGCCCCAGCATTTT.

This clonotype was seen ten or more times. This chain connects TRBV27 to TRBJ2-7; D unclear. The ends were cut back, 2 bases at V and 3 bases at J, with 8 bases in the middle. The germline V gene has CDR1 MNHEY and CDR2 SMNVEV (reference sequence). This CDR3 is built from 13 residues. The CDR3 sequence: CASSLGFYYEQYF. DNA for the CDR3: TGTGCCAGCAGTTTAGGCTTCTACTACGAGCAGTACTTC.

The CDR3 here is CATSDGGSRRTQYF. DNA for the CDR3: TGTGCCACCAGTGATGGGGGCAGTAGACGGACGCAGTATTTT. The V and J genes are TRBV24-1 and TRBJ2-3; the D gene is possibly TRBD1 (6 bases). CDR1 is KGHDR and CDR2 is SFDVKD in the germline V gene. Deletions cut 3 bases from V and 9 bases from J, with 15 bases between. The CDR3 spans 14 residues.